The TCR beta chain described here comes from a study of cytomegalovirus exposure and HLA in healthy donors. V gave up 6 bases and J gave up 13 bases, with 15 bases separating them. CDR3 size: 11 residues. Germline V lookup: CDR1 MGHDK, CDR2 SYGVNS. The validation cohort, a group of under 150 subjects, included the donors and was separate from the roughly 600-subject first cohort. The count of this clone is one. As yet, its antigen is unknown. The method was immunoSEQ multiplex PCR; TCRdb's version includes in-frame clones alone and lacks a portion of them. The table includes roughly 350,000 clones, just over 85% detected once. Findings and limits, study-wide: Researchers catalogued under 200 TCR beta chains as cytomegalovirus-associated. Most TCR sequences were rare, but some public TCRs occurred in many donors.

The source of this sequence is a woman aged 18-30 years in good health and CMV-seronegative. The rearrangement links TRBV25-1 to TRBJ1-2; D possibly corresponds to TRBD1 (5 bases). Sequenced input: PBMCs. CDR3 residues: CASSRDRAITF. CDR3 sequence (DNA): TGTGCCAGCAGCAGGGATCGGGCGATCACCTTC.